The sequence of this T cell receptor (beta chain) was determined in a study of T cells in Graves' hyperthyroidism and ophthalmopathy. Study outcomes and limitations: Ophthalmopathy was identified by the model a median 6.5 months ahead of onset.

Using RNA transcripts as the source, TCR beta CDR3 regions were amplified. An initial round of RT-PCR targeting the TCR CDR3 relied on the HTBI primer set. MiXCR was run by TCRdb on the multiplex PCR reads, yielding one entry per CDR3 protein. The table records fewer than 350,000 distinct CDR3 sequences, roughly 20% of them present only once. As regards this clonotype: Its target is not known.

Ophthalmopathy cases scored 3 or more on the Clinical Activity Score and 4 or more on NOSPECS grade, with duration below 3 months. Per germline, CDR1 LNHDA and CDR2 SQIVND (reference sequence). This CDR3 is 16 amino acids long. With 5 bases clipped from V and 4 bases from J, the junction kept 12 bases outside the gene matches. The sequenced sample consisted of blood. The TCR comes from a man aged 50-60 years with Graves' ophthalmopathy. This chain connects TRBV19 to TRBJ2-5; TRBD2 matches 8 bases. The CDR3 DNA is TGTGCCAGTAGTCCCCGGAGCGGGAGAGGCGTAGAGACCCAGTACTTC. It translates to CASSPRSGRGVETQYF.